Below, 2 T cell receptor beta chains from the same sample are listed, as sequenced in a study of T cell repertoires in cytomegalovirus infection. These receptors are not linked to any known antigen. Each CDR3 protein gets one entry after TCRdb re-called the reads with MiXCR. This table has about 60,000 distinct CDR3 sequences, 33% appearing once. Sequencing was carried out using PBMCs, sequenced either directly or after in vitro stimulation (not recorded which). These receptors were obtained from a human donor in good health (CMV status not recorded). Some clones in this sample may be carry-over from other donors' samples.

J is TRBJ2-3 and V is TRBV12-3 or TRBV12-4; 7 nucleotides line up with TRBD1. Losses at the gene ends were 6 bases for V and 2 bases for J; bases not matched to a gene: 5. The CDR3 sequence is 14 residues long. In DNA form, the CDR3 reads TGTGCCAGCAGGGGGACAGCGATCACAGATACGCAGTATTTT. This encodes CASRGTAITDTQYF.

This chain joins TRBV6-1 and TRBJ1-1; 8 bases agree with TRBD1. J lost 6 bases, V lost 5 bases, and 8 bases had no gene match. CDR1 is MNHNS and CDR2 is SASEGT in the germline V gene. CDR3 size: 14 residues. The DNA of the CDR3 is TGTGCCAGCAGTTTCAACAGGGGGTCACCTGAAGCTTTCTTT. It encodes CASSFNRGSPEAFF.